The 10 T cell receptor beta chains below come from one sample, sequenced in a study of cytomegalovirus exposure and HLA in healthy donors. 13 Jbeta primers and 60 Vbeta primers were used for the PCR. Libraries were prepared by immunoSEQ multiplex PCR; TCRdb keeps only in-frame clonotypes and omits some of them. The table has approximately 180,000 clones, roughly 86% seen once. Material for sequencing was PBMCs. Receptor source: a woman aged 18-30 years in good health and CMV-seronegative.

The chain links TRBV5-1 to TRBJ2-7, with TRBD1 identical over 9 bases. Trimming took 4 bases from V and 5 from J; bases not matched to a gene: 7. This CDR3 comprises 14 residues. The germline V gene has CDR1 SGHRS and CDR2 YFSETQ. Here the CDR3 DNA reads TGCGCCAGCAGCGCCGGGACAGGGAGCCACGAGCAGTACTTC. It encodes CASSAGTGSHEQYF.

Note on this clone: A junction boundary mismatches the germline segment, possibly from a read error. In the same sample, other DNA sequences code for this CDR3. This sequence joins TRBV7-9 and TRBJ1-5; D possibly corresponds to TRBD1 (6 bases). Germline CDR1 is SEHNR and CDR2 is FQNEAQ (reference sequence). The CDR3 consists of 14 residues. DNA of the CDR3: TGTGCCAGCAGTTTAGGGGGAGGCAATCAGCCCCAGCATTTT. Its protein is CASSLGGGNQPQHF. Together with reference TRBV7-9 and TRBJ1-5, the CDR3 gives the full variable domain: DTGVSQNPRHKITKRGQNVTFRCDPISEHNRLYWYRQTLGQGPEFLTYFQNEAQLEKSRLLSDRFSAERPKGSFSTLEIQRTEQGDSAMYLCASSLGGGNQPQHFGDGTRLSIL.

The CDR3 region is CAWSFPTRSSYEQYF. CDR3 sequence (DNA): TGTGCCTGGAGTTTCCCCACCCGTAGCTCCTACGAGCAGTACTTC. The V and J genes are TRBV30 and TRBJ2-7; D remains unclear. The germline V gene has CDR1 GTSNPN and CDR2 SVGIG (reference sequence). The CDR3 extends over 15 amino acids. V was trimmed by 2 bases and J by 0 bases, leaving 14 bases between them.

This clone was counted a few times. Written as DNA, the CDR3 is TGTGCCAGCAGTTCCGGCCAGCGGGCCTTCGGGGAGCAGTACTTC. It is translated as CASSSGQRAFGEQYF. V usage is TRBV27 and J usage is TRBJ2-7; tentative D call: TRBD2 (6 bases). Germline-derived CDR1 and CDR2 are MNHEY and SMNVEV (reference sequence). Trimming shortened V by 4 bases and J by 7 bases, and 20 bases separated the two germline ends. The CDR3 is 15 residues long.

This chain uses TRBV7-2 with TRBJ2-7; TRBD2 is a possible D gene (6 bases). V was clipped by 5 bases and J by 5 bases, with 19 bases between them. CDR1 and CDR2 (germline): SGHTA, FQGNSA. CDR3 length: 15 residues. The chain's CDR3 is CASSVQAGPGDEQYF. CDR3 in DNA: TGTGCCAGCAGCGTTCAAGCGGGCCCTGGCGACGAGCAGTACTTC.

Worth noting for this clone: Mismatch with germline at one junction end may stem from a read error. The chain has TRBV19 and TRBJ1-5; D gene ambiguous. This CDR3 spans 12 amino acids. Germline CDR1 and CDR2: LNHDA and SQIVND (reference sequence). CDR3 amino acids: CSSGYWGEPQHF. CDR3 coding DNA: TGTTCCAGTGGCTACTGGGGAGAACCCCAGCATTTT.

V gene TRBV15 combines with J gene TRBJ2-7; 7 nucleotides line up with TRBD1. The CDR3 has 15 residues. Germline CDR1 LNHNV, CDR2 YYDKDF (reference sequence). V lost 5 bases and J lost 2; bases outside the gene matches: 9. The CDR3 coding sequence is TGTGCCACCAGCGCTGTCCGGGACAGAGCCTACGAGCAGTACTTC. Its protein product is CATSAVRDRAYEQYF.

This clone was seen a single time. V usage is TRBV5-1 and J usage is TRBJ2-7, with TRBD1 matching over 10 bases. This CDR3 spans 15 amino acids. The V gene's germline CDR1 is SGHRS and CDR2 YFSETQ. The V gene end was trimmed by 4 bases and the J gene end by 3 bases; junction bases not matched to a gene: 7. This CDR3 is CASSPGTGDGYEQYF. The CDR3 coding sequence is TGCGCCAGCAGCCCGGGGACAGGGGACGGCTACGAGCAGTACTTC.

This clone has a single count. The chain employs TRBV5-4 and TRBJ2-3, with unresolved D. With 5 bases removed from V and 2 bases from J, the gap between germline ends came to 9 bases. Per germline, CDR1 SGHNT and CDR2 YYREEE (reference sequence). The CDR3 runs to 13 residues. CDR3 loop: CASREPDTDTQYF. Written as DNA, the CDR3 is TGTGCCAGCAGAGAACCAGACACAGATACGCAGTATTTT.

The chain couples TRBV6-6 to TRBJ2-3; no reliable D call. Trimming shortened V by 0 bases and J by 2 bases, and 6 bases separated the two germline ends. The CDR3 contains 14 residues. Per the germline V gene, CDR1 is MNHNY and CDR2 is SVGAGI (reference sequence). CDR3 sequence (DNA): TGTGCCAGCAGTTACTCGGCGGACACAGATACGCAGTATTTT. It specifies CASSYSADTDTQYF.